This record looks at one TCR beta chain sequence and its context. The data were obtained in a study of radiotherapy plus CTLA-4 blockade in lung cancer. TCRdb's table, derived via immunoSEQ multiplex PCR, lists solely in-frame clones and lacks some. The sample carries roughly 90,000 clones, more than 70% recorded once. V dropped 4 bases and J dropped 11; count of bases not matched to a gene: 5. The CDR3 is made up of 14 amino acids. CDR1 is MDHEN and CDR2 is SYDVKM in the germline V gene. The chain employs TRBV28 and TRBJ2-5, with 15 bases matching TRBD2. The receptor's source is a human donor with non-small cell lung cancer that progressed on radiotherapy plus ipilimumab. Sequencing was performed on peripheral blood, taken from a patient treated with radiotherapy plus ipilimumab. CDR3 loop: CASSSGLAGGEQYF. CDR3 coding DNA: TGTGCCAGCAGTTCCGGACTAGCGGGAGGGGAGCAGTACTTC.